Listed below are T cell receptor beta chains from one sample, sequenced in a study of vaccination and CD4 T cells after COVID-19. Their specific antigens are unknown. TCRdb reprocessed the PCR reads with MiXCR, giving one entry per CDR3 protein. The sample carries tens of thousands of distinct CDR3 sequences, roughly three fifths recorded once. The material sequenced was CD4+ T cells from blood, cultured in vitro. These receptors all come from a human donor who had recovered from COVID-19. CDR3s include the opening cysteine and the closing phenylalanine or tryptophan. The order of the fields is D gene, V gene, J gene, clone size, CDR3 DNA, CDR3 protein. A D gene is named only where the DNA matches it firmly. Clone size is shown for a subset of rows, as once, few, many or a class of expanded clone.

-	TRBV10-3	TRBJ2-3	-	TGTGCCATCAGTGAGGGTAGAGGGCAGTATTTT	CAISEGRGQYF
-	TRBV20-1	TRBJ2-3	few	TGCAGTGCTAGAGGGCCGGGGAACACAGATACGCAGTATTTT	CSARGPGNTDTQYF
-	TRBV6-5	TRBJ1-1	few	TGTGCCAGCAGTTCTGGGCGGGGGAGGGAGACTGAAGCTTTCTTT	CASSSGRGRETEAFF
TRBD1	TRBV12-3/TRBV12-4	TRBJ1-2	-	TGTGCCAGCAGTATCCACAGGGGGAGCTACACCTTC	CASSIHRGSYTF
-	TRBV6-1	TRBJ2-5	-	TGTGCCAGCAGTGTGGGGGACCGGGGGACCCAGTACTTC	CASSVGDRGTQYF
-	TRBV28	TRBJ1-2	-	TGTGCCACAACAGAGGATGCTGGCTACACCTTC	CATTEDAGYTF
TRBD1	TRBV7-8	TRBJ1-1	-	TGTGCCAGCAGCGCTCGACAGGGCCGCACTGAAGCTTTCTTT	CASSARQGRTEAFF
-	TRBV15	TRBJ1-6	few	TGTGCCACCAGCGGAGATGTCCGACCTTTTAATTCACCCCTCCACTTT	CATSGDVRPFNSPLHF
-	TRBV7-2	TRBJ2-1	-	TGTGCCAGCAGCGGACGGACAGCCTCCAATGAGCAGTTCTTC	CASSGRTASNEQFF
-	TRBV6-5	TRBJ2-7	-	TGTGCCAGCAGTTTACTACGGGGGCGCGAGCAGTACTTC	CASSLLRGREQYF
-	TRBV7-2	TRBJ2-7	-	TGTGCCAGCAGCCTAGGACACCTCTACGAGCAGTACTTC	CASSLGHLYEQYF
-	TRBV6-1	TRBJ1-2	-	TGTGCCAGCACTGACTATGGCTACACCTTC	CASTDYGYTF
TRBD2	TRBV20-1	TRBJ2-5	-	TGCAGTGCTAGCCTCGGGTTTAGCGGGGCGCAGACCCAGTACTTC	CSASLGFSGAQTQYF
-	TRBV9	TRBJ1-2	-	TGTGCCAGCAGCGCTGGGGTCCCCGGCGGCTATGGCTACACCTTC	CASSAGVPGGYGYTF
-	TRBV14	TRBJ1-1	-	TGTGCCAGCAGCCAAGAGACAAGGAACACTGAAGCTTTCTTT	CASSQETRNTEAFF
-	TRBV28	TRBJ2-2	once	TGTGCCAGCAGTTTATCGGTAGGGGCGAACACCGGGGAGCTGTTTTTT	CASSLSVGANTGELFF
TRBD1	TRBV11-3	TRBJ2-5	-	TGTGCCAGCAACCAGGGGGCAAGCGAGACCCAGTACTTC	CASNQGASETQYF
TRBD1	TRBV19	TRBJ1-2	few	TGTGCCAGTAGTAATCTAGGGGACAGCAACTATGGCTACACCTTC	CASSNLGDSNYGYTF